The 4 T cell receptor beta chains below were found in one sample sequenced in a study of neoadjuvant anti-PD-1 for oral cavity cancer. TCRdb's table, derived via immunoSEQ multiplex PCR, lists solely in-frame clones and lacks some. Seen here are tens of thousands of clones, more than 40% observed once, and the top ten hold around 40%. This sample's time point: after neoadjuvant nivolumab, at surgical resection. The material was tumor tissue, obtained after nivolumab (anti-PD-1) treatment. All receptors come from a person aged 40 to 85 with oral cavity squamous cell carcinoma.

This chain's CDR3 is CASSHRSGDQPQHF. CDR3 nucleotides: TGTGCCAGCAGCCATCGCAGTGGTGATCAGCCCCAGCATTTT. This chain uses TRBV6-1 with TRBJ1-5, with no clear D. The CDR3 extends over 14 amino acids. In germline, CDR1 is MNHNS, CDR2 SASEGT. The ends were cut back, 6 bases at V and 5 bases at J, with 14 bases in the middle.

The gene calls are TRBV5-4 and TRBJ1-1; D is uncertain. Trimming took off 4 bases at V and 3 bases at J, with 10 bases between the two ends. Germline V gene data show CDR1 as SGHNT and CDR2 as YYREEE (reference sequence). This CDR3 comprises 13 residues. The CDR3 coding sequence is TGTGCCAGCAGCATGGACCGAGACACTGAAGCTTTCTTT. As protein: CASSMDRDTEAFF. The complete variable domain, with remaining parts taken from reference TRBV5-4 and TRBJ1-1, reads ETGVTQSPTHLIKTRGQQVTLRCSSQSGHNTVSWYQQALGQGPQFIFQYYREEENGRGNFPPRFSGLQFPNYSSELNVNALELDDSALYLCASSMDRDTEAFFGQGTRLTVV.

The chain couples TRBV4-3 to TRBJ2-1; a possible D gene is TRBD1 (5 bases). V lost 0 bases, J lost 0 bases, and 12 bases lay in between. CDR3 length: 17 amino acids. Germline CDR1 and CDR2: LGHNA and YSLEER. This CDR3 reads CASSQDGAVSSYNEQFF. The CDR3 DNA reads TGCGCCAGCAGCCAAGATGGGGCGGTAAGCTCCTACAATGAGCAGTTCTTC.

This clone came up once. This chain connects TRBV4-1 to TRBJ2-1; 11 bases fit TRBD2. The J segment lost 4 bases and the V segment lost 4 bases, leaving 9 bases of the junction unmatched. CDR1 is MGHRA, CDR2 YSYEKL, per germline. This CDR3 comprises 17 residues. DNA for the CDR3: TGCGCCAGCAGCCTATTACCACTAGCGGGGGTTTACAATGAGCAGTTCTTC. This gives the protein CASSLLPLAGVYNEQFF.